One sample yielded the 20 T cell receptor beta chains listed below, sequenced in a study of response to subunit inactivated influenza vaccine. TCRdb reprocessed the RT-PCR reads with MiXCR, giving one entry per CDR3 protein. The sample lists about 610,000 distinct CDR3 sequences; roughly 15% were seen once. The source material was PBMCs from blood, sampled less than 13 days after vaccination. The receptors come from a man aged 50-60 years who received an inactivated influenza vaccine.

The chain recombines TRBV7-9 with TRBJ2-3; 8 bases line up with TRBD1. CDR1 is SEHNR, CDR2 FQNEAQ, per germline (reference sequence). Trimming at V came to 1 base and at J to 3 bases, leaving 6 bases not matched to a gene. There are 16 residues in the CDR3. This chain's CDR3 is CASSLVAGGLTDTQYF. The DNA for the CDR3 is TGTGCCAGCAGCTTAGTGGCAGGGGGCCTTACAGATACGCAGTATTTT.

This chain uses TRBV20-1 with TRBJ2-3, with TRBD2 matching 10 bases. The CDR3 runs to 17 residues. V lost 6 bases and J lost 0; bases outside the gene matches: 12. Germline V gene sequence: CDR1 DFQATT, CDR2 SNEGSKA (reference sequence). This CDR3 reads CSAPCTSGEISTDTQYF. The CDR3 DNA is TGCAGTGCACCCTGCACTAGCGGGGAGATTAGCACAGATACGCAGTATTTT.

This clonotype was observed a handful of times. The chain joins TRBV20-1 to TRBJ2-1; D might be TRBD1 (6 bases). Germline lookup yields CDR1 DFQATT and CDR2 SNEGSKA (reference sequence). This CDR3 comprises 14 residues. V was cut by 6 bases and J by 4 bases, with 16 bases left in between. The CDR3 is CSARDIRGYNEQFF. The DNA for the CDR3 is TGCAGTGCACGGGACATACGAGGTTACAATGAGCAGTTCTTC.

The chain has TRBV20-1 and TRBJ2-3; perhaps TRBD2 as D (7 bases). This CDR3 contains 18 residues. V gave up 4 bases and J gave up 2 bases, with 25 bases separating them. Germline V gene data show CDR1 as DFQATT and CDR2 as SNEGSKA (reference sequence). CDR3 sequence reads: CSANPERSAGALTDTQYF. Written as DNA, the CDR3 is TGCAGTGCTAATCCCGAAAGGTCGGCGGGGGCCCTCACAGATACGCAGTATTTT.

This clonotype was counted a few times. The chain has TRBV12-3 or TRBV12-4 and TRBJ1-1, with TRBD1 matching 7 bases. The CDR3 runs 15 residues. Trimming at V came to 6 bases and at J to 4 bases, leaving 11 bases not matched to a gene. The chain's CDR3 is CASRHDRDSTTEAFF. Here the CDR3 DNA reads TGTGCCAGCAGACACGACAGGGATTCGACCACTGAAGCTTTCTTT.

The rearrangement uses TRBV14 and TRBJ1-6; D not resolved. This CDR3 spans 14 amino acids. Trimming shortened V by 4 bases and J by 10 bases, and 14 bases separated the two germline ends. Per germline, CDR1 SGHDN and CDR2 FVKESK. The CDR3 nucleotides read TGTGCCAGCAGCCCACAGAAGGGTGGGTCACCCCTCCACTTT. Translating gives CASSPQKGGSPLHF.

This clonotype has a handful of counts. This chain's CDR3 is CASSYSSIPPEQYF. DNA of the CDR3: TGTGCCAGCAGTTACTCGAGTATCCCCCCGGAGCAGTACTTC. The chain employs TRBV6-2 or TRBV6-3 and TRBJ2-7, with D hard to call. This CDR3 contains 14 residues. Germline V gene data show CDR1 as MNHEY and CDR2 as SVGEGT. Trimming removed 0 bases at V and 7 bases at J, with 13 bases between.

The V gene is TRBV20-1, the J gene TRBJ2-1; TRBD1 matches 11 bases. Trimming took 1 base from V and 7 from J; bases not matched to a gene: 3. The CDR3 is 14 residues long. Germline values: CDR1 DFQATT, CDR2 SNEGSKA (reference sequence). The CDR3: CSARGGQGANEQFF. CDR3 DNA: TGCAGTGCTAGAGGAGGACAGGGGGCTAATGAGCAGTTCTTC.

The V and J genes are TRBV11-2 and TRBJ2-1; no firm D call. The CDR3 has 16 amino acids. Germline V gives CDR1 SGHAT, CDR2 FQNNGV. Trimming pared 1 base from V and 2 bases from J, leaving 12 bases between. The CDR3 loop reads CASSLVGSPPYNEQFF. As DNA, the CDR3 is TGTGCCAGCAGCTTAGTCGGCTCCCCCCCCTACAATGAGCAGTTCTTC.

The rearrangement uses TRBV11-1 and TRBJ2-2, with a weak D call TRBD1 (5 bases). This CDR3 comprises 11 residues. V was shortened by 4 bases and J by 10 bases, with 7 bases between the two germline ends. The germline CDR1 and CDR2 sequences are SGHAT and FQDESV (reference sequence). Here the CDR3 DNA reads TGTGCCAGCAGCTCAGGGCCGGAGCTGTTTTTT. Translating it yields CASSSGPELFF.

There are many counts of this clonotype. The rearrangement joins TRBV20-1 to TRBJ2-3; TRBD2 agrees at 7 bases. This CDR3 has 14 amino acids. Germline trimming cut 2 bases from V and 1 base from J; bases unmatched to any gene: 3. The germline V gene has CDR1 DFQATT and CDR2 SNEGSKA (reference sequence). The CDR3 loop is CSARTRGGTDTQYF. The DNA of the CDR3 is TGCAGTGCTAGAACCCGGGGGGGCACAGATACGCAGTATTTT.

The V and J genes are TRBV2 and TRBJ2-5; D is uncertain. The CDR3 is made up of 14 amino acids. The germline gives CDR1 SNHLY, CDR2 FYNNEI. Trimming removed 2 bases at V and 4 bases at J, with 11 bases between. The CDR3 protein is CASSELVTSETQYF. Here the CDR3 DNA reads TGTGCCAGCAGTGAATTGGTTACCTCAGAGACCCAGTACTTC.

This clonotype was seen a few times. CDR3 region: CSVGVGHEQFF. CDR3 sequence (DNA): TGCAGCGTTGGGGTCGGGCATGAGCAGTTCTTC. The rearrangement links TRBV29-1 to TRBJ2-1; D not resolved. The length of the CDR3 is 11 residues. The V and J ends lost 4 bases and 8 bases respectively, with 9 bases between them. Germline lookup yields CDR1 SQVTM and CDR2 ANQGSEA.

This sequence joins TRBV11-2 and TRBJ2-5; D is perhaps TRBD1 (6 bases). The CDR3 is 16 amino acids. Trimming took off 5 bases at V and 2 bases at J, with 18 bases between the two ends. The V gene's germline CDR1 is SGHAT and CDR2 FQNNGV. The CDR3 DNA reads TGTGCCAGCAGCGTCGGACCGGGACAAGGACAAGAGACCCAGTACTTC. Translating gives CASSVGPGQGQETQYF.

This chain joins TRBV5-1 and TRBJ1-2; D gene uncertain. V was cut by 2 bases and J by 3 bases, with 11 bases left in between. The CDR3 contains 14 residues. Germline loops: CDR1 SGHRS, CDR2 YFSETQ. The CDR3 bases are TGCGCCAGCAGCTTAGCAGTACGGGACTATGGCTACACCTTC. Translated: CASSLAVRDYGYTF. Filled out from reference TRBV5-1 and TRBJ1-2, the complete variable domain reads KAGVTQTPRYLIKTRGQQVTLSCSPISGHRSVSWYQQTPGQGLQFLFEYFSETQRNKGNFPGRFSGRQFSNSRSEMNVSTLELGDSALYLCASSLAVRDYGYTFGSGTRLTVV.

This clonotype occurred many times. An end of the junction differs from the germline gene, which may be a read error. V gene TRBV12-3 or TRBV12-4 combines with J gene TRBJ2-7; either TRBD1 or TRBD2 may supply D (6 bases each). CDR3 size: 12 residues. The CDR3 sequence is CASTQGPGDLVF. Written as DNA, the CDR3 is TGTGCCAGCACCCAGGGGCCCGGGGACTTGGTTTTC.

This clonotype was found a few times. The genes are TRBV5-1 and TRBJ2-5, with D tentatively TRBD2 (6 bases). From germline, CDR1 is SGHRS and CDR2 YFSETQ. V was clipped by 0 bases and J by 5 bases, with 14 bases between them. The CDR3 runs to 15 residues. Here the CDR3 DNA reads TGCGCCAGCAGCTTGGGACTAGGAAAGTTGGAGACCCAGTACTTC. This gives the protein CASSLGLGKLETQYF.

The V call is TRBV28, the J call TRBJ1-3; the match to TRBD1 covers 8 bases. The CDR3 runs 14 residues. The junction had 4 bases not matched to a gene; V was cut back by 5 bases and J by 4 bases. Germline V gene lookup returns CDR1 MDHEN and CDR2 SYDVKM. As DNA, the CDR3 is TGTGCCAGCAGTGGCAGGGGGCACGGAAACACCATATATTTT. Its protein product is CASSGRGHGNTIYF.

The chain couples TRBV27 to TRBJ2-3; the D call may be TRBD1 or TRBD2 (6 bases each). The CDR3 covers 15 residues. Germline loops: CDR1 MNHEY, CDR2 SMNVEV (reference sequence). V was cut by 4 bases and J by 5 bases, with 16 bases left in between. CDR3 coding DNA: TGTGCCAGCAGTTGGAGGTGGGGGGCCCTAGATACGCAGTATTTT. Its protein is CASSWRWGALDTQYF.

V and J are TRBV9 and TRBJ2-5, with TRBD1 identical over 7 bases. Losses at the gene ends were 3 bases for V and 5 bases for J; bases not matched to a gene: 7. The germline V gene encodes CDR1 SGDLS and CDR2 YYNGEE. The CDR3 runs to 14 residues. The DNA for the CDR3 is TGTGCCAGCAGCGCGACAGGGACGAGCGAGACCCAGTACTTC. The encoded protein is CASSATGTSETQYF.